This TCR beta chain was sequenced for a study of blood T cells in healthy people across ages. V was pared by 3 bases and J by 0 bases, with 14 bases between. In germline, CDR1 is DFQATT, CDR2 SNEGSKA (reference sequence). The CDR3 totals 15 residues. Details on this clonotype: Antigen unknown.

Using a J-beta primer mix together with a sample-barcoded 5' primer, a second PCR was run for about 7 to 12 cycles. Each cDNA molecule carried a tag from a template-switch adaptor that contained 12 random nucleotides. Via MiXCR, TCRdb re-called the 5' RACE reads, giving one row per CDR3 protein. The sample holds about 1.4 million distinct CDR3 sequences, roughly 64% seen once. General study findings and limits: Naive CD4+ cells and diversity were both higher in long-lived donors than in aged donors. Age brought a roughly linear fall in TCR beta diversity measured per million T cells.

The chain uses TRBV20-1 and TRBJ1-1; D call uncertain. The sequenced sample consisted of blood. This clonotype was sampled from a man between 18 and 29 years old in good health. The chain's CDR3 is CSASRGISVNTEAFF. The CDR3 DNA reads TGCAGTGCTAGCCGCGGGATTTCGGTGAACACTGAAGCTTTCTTT.